This T cell receptor beta chain was sequenced in a study of cytomegalovirus exposure and HLA in healthy donors. The method was immunoSEQ multiplex PCR; TCRdb's version includes in-frame clones alone and lacks a portion of them. Here the sample spans fewer than 200,000 clones, approximately 96% being singletons. Losses at the gene ends were 5 bases for V and 5 bases for J; bases not matched to a gene: 10. Germline-derived CDR1 and CDR2 are MNHEY and SVGAGI. CDR3 length equals 15 residues. This clone was seen only a few times. J is TRBJ2-3 and V is TRBV6-5; 7 positions match TRBD2. This TCR was sampled from a woman aged 18-29 years in good health and CMV-seronegative. Sequencing used PBMCs. The CDR3 bases are TGTGCCAGCAGTCCCGGGACTACGATTGGAGATACGCAGTATTTT. It codes for CASSPGTTIGDTQYF.